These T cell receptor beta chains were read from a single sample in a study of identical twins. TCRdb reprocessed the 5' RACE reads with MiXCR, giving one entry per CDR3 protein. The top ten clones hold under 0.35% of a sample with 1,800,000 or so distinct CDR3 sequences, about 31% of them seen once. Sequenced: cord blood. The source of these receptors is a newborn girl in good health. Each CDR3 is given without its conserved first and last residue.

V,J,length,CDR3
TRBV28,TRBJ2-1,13,ASSLRGRLNNEQF
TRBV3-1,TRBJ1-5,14,ASSQDRGLGNQPQH
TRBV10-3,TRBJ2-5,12,AISESPPQETQY
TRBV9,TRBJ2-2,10,ACSVGTGELF
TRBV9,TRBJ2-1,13,ASTPGSGTANEQF
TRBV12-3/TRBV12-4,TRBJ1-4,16,ASSLGVDRGGLHEKLF
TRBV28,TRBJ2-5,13,ASSFVGRVDNEQY
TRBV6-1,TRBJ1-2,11,ASSDQVGDGYT
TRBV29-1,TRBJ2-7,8,SVRTGEQY
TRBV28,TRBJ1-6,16,ASTEKNRASSYNSPLH
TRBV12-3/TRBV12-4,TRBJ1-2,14,ASSLVGRGSDYGYT
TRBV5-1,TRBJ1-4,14,ASSLGTLATNEKLF
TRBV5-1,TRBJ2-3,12,ASSWTGGLDTQY
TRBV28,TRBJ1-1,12,ASSLQGWVTEAF
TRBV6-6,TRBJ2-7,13,ASRQTSGTTYEQY
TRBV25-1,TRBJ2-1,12,ASSHTGSGETQF
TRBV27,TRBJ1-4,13,ASSFLGQGSEKPF
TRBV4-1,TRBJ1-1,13,ASSQRQGGNTEAF
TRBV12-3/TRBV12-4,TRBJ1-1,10,ASRYRNTEAF
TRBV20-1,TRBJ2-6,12,SAFFLGGANVLT
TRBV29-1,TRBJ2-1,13,SVGGPSGSYNEQF
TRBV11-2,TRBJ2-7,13,ASSHLLGTTYEQY
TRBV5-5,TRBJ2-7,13,ASSLEFGRSYEQY
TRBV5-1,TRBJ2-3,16,ASSLQAGAPRGGDTQY
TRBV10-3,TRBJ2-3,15,AISIVPGTSRTDTQY
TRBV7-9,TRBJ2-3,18,ASSLIRLEAGVPHTDTQY
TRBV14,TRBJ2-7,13,ASSPQGSSIYEQY
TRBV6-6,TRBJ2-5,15,ASSYSSLAESYNEQY
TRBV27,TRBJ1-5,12,ASSLAGPSQPQH
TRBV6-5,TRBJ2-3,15,ASSYGLAGGREDTQY
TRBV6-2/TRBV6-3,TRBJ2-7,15,ASGRWAGARGADEQY
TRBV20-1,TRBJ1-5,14,SASWTPLDSNQPQH
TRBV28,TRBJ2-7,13,ASNPGWVGPYEQY
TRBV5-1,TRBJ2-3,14,ASSLAVEPSTDTQY
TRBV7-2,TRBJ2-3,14,ASSSGTGRGPDTQY